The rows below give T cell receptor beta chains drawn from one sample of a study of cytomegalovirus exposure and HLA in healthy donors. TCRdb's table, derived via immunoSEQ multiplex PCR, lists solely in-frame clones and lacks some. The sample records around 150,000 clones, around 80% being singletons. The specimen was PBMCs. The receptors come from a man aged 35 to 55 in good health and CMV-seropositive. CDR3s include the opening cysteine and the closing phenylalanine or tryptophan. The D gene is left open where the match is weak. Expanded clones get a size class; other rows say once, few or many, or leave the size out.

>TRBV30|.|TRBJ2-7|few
TGTGCCTGGAGCCGACCTATCCCGCGCAGGGGCTACGAGCAGTACTTC
CAWSRPIPRRGYEQYF
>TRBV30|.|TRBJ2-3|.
TGTGCCTGGAGTGCCCACAGGAGTCCTAGCACAGATACGCAGTATTTT
CAWSAHRSPSTDTQYF
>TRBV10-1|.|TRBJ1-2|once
TGCGCCAGCAGTACGGGACACACTCCTAACACCTTC
CASSTGHTPNTF
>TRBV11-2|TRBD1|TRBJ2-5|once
TGTGCCAGCAGCCCGGACAGGAGCAAAGAGACCCAGTACTTC
CASSPDRSKETQYF
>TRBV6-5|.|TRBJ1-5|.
TGTGCCAGCAGTCAGGGTTTTGGCAATCAGCCCCAGCATTTT
CASSQGFGNQPQHF
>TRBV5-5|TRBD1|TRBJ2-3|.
TGTGCCAGCAGCTTCACAGGGGAAGATACGCAGTATTTT
CASSFTGEDTQYF
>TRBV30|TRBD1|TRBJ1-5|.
TGTGCCTGGAACGGACAGGGCCGGAATCAGCCCCAGCATTTT
CAWNGQGRNQPQHF
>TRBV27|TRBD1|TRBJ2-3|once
TGTGCCAGCAGCTTTATAGGGGGCTGGGTGACAGATACGCAGTATTTT
CASSFIGGWVTDTQYF
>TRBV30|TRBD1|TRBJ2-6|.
TGTGCCTGGAGTGAACAGGGGGCGGCGGGGGCCAACGTCCTGACTTTC
CAWSEQGAAGANVLTF
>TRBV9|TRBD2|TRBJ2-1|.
TGTGCCAGCAGCGAGACTAGCGCCGCCTACAATGAGCAGTTCTTC
CASSETSAAYNEQFF
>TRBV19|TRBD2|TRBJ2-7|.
TGTGCCAGTAGTATTCCAGGACCTAGCGGGATCGGGGAGCAGTACTTC
CASSIPGPSGIGEQYF
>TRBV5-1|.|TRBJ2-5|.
TGCGCCAGCAGCCTCACTACCTTCCAAGAGACCCAGTACTTC
CASSLTTFQETQYF
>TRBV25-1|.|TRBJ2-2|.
TGTGCCAGCCGTGGAGGGATCACCGGGGAGCTGTTTTTT
CASRGGITGELFF
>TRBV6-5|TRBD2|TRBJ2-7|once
TGTGCCAGCAGTTACTCAGGACTAGCGGGAGCGCGGGAGCAGTACTTC
CASSYSGLAGAREQYF
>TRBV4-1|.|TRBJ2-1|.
TGCGCCAGCAGCCAGGAGCGGATTGGCTCCTACAATGAGCAGTTCTTC
CASSQERIGSYNEQFF
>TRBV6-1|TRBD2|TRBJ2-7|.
TGTGCCAGCGTCAAGTCCGGGACTAACTACGAGCAGTACTTC
CASVKSGTNYEQYF
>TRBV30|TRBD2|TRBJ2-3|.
TGTGCCTGGAGTGTACCCTTACGGGGGGGAGATACGCAGTATTTT
CAWSVPLRGGDTQYF
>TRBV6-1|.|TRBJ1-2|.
TGTGCCAGCAGTGTGACCACGGGGAATGGCTATGGCTACACCTTC
CASSVTTGNGYGYTF
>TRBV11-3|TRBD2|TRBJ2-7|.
TGTGCCAGCAGCTTCGAGAAGGGCGGGGGAGACTACGAGCAGTACTTC
CASSFEKGGGDYEQYF
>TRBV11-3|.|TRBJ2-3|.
TGTGCCAGCAGCTTAGGCTCACTAGTTGAGACAGATACGCAGTATTTT
CASSLGSLVETDTQYF
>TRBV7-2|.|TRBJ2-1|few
TGTGCCAGCAGCATTCCTAGCGCCTCCTACAATGAGCAGTTCTTC
CASSIPSASYNEQFF
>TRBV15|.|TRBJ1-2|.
TGTGCCACCAGCAGAGGATGGGGAGGGCAGGAGGGCTACACCTTC
CATSRGWGGQEGYTF
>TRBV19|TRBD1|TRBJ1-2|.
TGTGCCAGTAGTTCCGGGACAGGGTACTATGGCTACACCTTC
CASSSGTGYYGYTF
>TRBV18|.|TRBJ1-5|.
TGTGCCAGCTCACCGAGGGAGGCAGGCAATCAGCCCCAGCATTTT
CASSPREAGNQPQHF
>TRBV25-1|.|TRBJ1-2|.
TGTGCCAGCAGTGAATATACCGGGGGGGGCTATGGCTACACCTTC
CASSEYTGGGYGYTF
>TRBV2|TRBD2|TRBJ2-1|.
TGTGCCAGCGATGCGGGACTAGCGGGAGGGCCCTCGTTCAATGAGCAGTTCTTC
CASDAGLAGGPSFNEQFF
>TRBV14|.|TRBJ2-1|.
TGTGCCAGCAGCCCTCTCCCCAGGCTGGAGCAGTTCTTC
CASSPLPRLEQFF
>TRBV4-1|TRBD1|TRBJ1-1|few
TGCGCCAGCAGGCGACAGGGGTTTACGACTGAAGCTTTCTTT
CASRRQGFTTEAFF
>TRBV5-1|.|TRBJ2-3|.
TGCGCCAGCAGTGAGCAGGGGTCCAATACGCAGTATTTT
CASSEQGSNTQYF
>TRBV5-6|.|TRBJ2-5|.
TGTGCCAGCAGCCTAGGACTACTACGGGAGACCCAGTACTTC
CASSLGLLRETQYF
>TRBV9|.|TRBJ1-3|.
TGTGCCAGCAGCGTAGCTTTTGGAAACACCATATATTTT
CASSVAFGNTIYF
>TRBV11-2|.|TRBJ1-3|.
TGTGCCAGCAGCCAAGGGGACATCTCTGGAAACACCATATATTTT
CASSQGDISGNTIYF
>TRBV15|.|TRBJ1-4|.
TGTGCCACCAGCAGAGATACCGGGTCAACTAATGAAAAACTGTTTTTT
CATSRDTGSTNEKLFF
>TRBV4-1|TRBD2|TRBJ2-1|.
TGCGCCAGCAGCCAAGATTTGGAACTAGCGGGAACCCCCTTTTTGAATGAGCAGTTCTTC
CASSQDLELAGTPFLNEQFF
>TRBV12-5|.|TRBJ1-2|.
TGTGCTAGTGGTTTGGGGAGGACCTATGGCTACACCTTC
CASGLGRTYGYTF
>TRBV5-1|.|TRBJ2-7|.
TGCGCCAGCGCCCCATCCGGGACTCCCCGGTACGAGCAGTACTTC
CASAPSGTPRYEQYF
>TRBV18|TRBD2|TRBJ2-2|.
TGTGCCAGCTCACCTGGGGGACTAGTGAACACCGGGGAGCTGTTTTTT
CASSPGGLVNTGELFF